This T cell receptor beta chain was sequenced in a study of shared clonotypes between healthy human individuals. The repertoire was sequenced with immunoSEQ multiplex PCR; TCRdb's copy has only in-frame clones and lacks some. The data show over a million clones, about 84% seen once. This CDR3 is 16 amino acids long. From germline, CDR1 is SGHVS and CDR2 FQNEAQ. Trimming cost V 5 bases and J 1 base, with 18 bases left between them. The chain joins TRBV7-8 to TRBJ2-7; D tentatively reads TRBD1 or TRBD2 (5 bases each). The sample comprised memory CD4+ T cells from PBMCs. Subset described: CD45RA-negative fraction. The source is a man younger than 35 in good health. Some clones in this sample may be carry-over from other donors' samples. CDR3 sequence: CASSGWKGTRSYEQYF. The CDR3 DNA sequence: TGTGCCAGCAGCGGATGGAAAGGGACCCGTTCCTACGAGCAGTACTTC.